The 17 T cell receptor beta chains below come from one sample, sequenced in a study of cytomegalovirus exposure and HLA in healthy donors. Researchers ran the PCR with 60 Vbeta and 13 Jbeta primers. Sequenced by immunoSEQ multiplex PCR; TCRdb stores in-frame clones only, minus some. The table records roughly 150,000 clones, around 75% of them present only once. The specimen was PBMCs. These receptors were obtained from a man between 40 and 49 years old in good health and CMV-seronegative.

The chain combines TRBV7-2 with TRBJ2-7, with D maybe TRBD2 (7 bases). CDR1 is SGHTA and CDR2 is FQGNSA in the germline V gene. CDR3 length: 14 residues. V was cut by 3 bases and J by 12 bases, with 21 bases left in between. CDR3 bases: TGTGCCAGCAGCTTTCGTCGGAGGGGGGGCCTTTGGTACTTC. Protein sequence: CASSFRRRGGLWYF. The whole variable domain, filled in from reference TRBV7-2 and TRBJ2-7, reads GAGVSQSPSNKVTEKGKDVELRCDPISGHTALYWYRQSLGQGLEFLIYFQGNSAPDKSGLPSDRFSAERTGGSVSTLTIQRTQQEDSAVYLCASSFRRRGGLWYFGPGTRLTVT.

The chain is built from TRBV7-2 and TRBJ1-4; tentatively, D is TRBD1 (5 bases). This CDR3 comprises 14 residues. From germline, CDR1 is SGHTA and CDR2 FQGNSA. V lost 5 bases, J lost 3 bases, and 10 bases lay in between. CDR3 region: CASSPQASNEKLFF. The CDR3 DNA follows: TGTGCCAGCAGCCCACAGGCCTCTAATGAAAAACTGTTTTTT.

V usage is TRBV7-9 and J usage is TRBJ1-2; TRBD1 matches at 9 bases. CDR1 and CDR2 (germline): SEHNR, FQNEAQ (reference sequence). With 4 bases clipped from V and 8 bases from J, the junction kept 8 bases outside the gene matches. The CDR3 loop spans 14 amino acids. CDR3: CASSSPGQGWGYTF. CDR3 DNA: TGTGCCAGCAGCTCCCCGGGACAGGGATGGGGCTACACCTTC.

The genes are TRBV29-1 and TRBJ2-3, with D maybe TRBD2 (5 bases). Germline values: CDR1 SQVTM, CDR2 ANQGSEA. The length of the CDR3 is 14 residues. The germline V and J ends were trimmed by 3 bases and 1 base, with 11 bases remaining between them. The CDR3 DNA follows: TGCAGCGTTGACGAGGGCGGAGGCACAGATACGCAGTATTTT. Its translation: CSVDEGGGTDTQYF.

The chain employs TRBV6-1 and TRBJ2-7; tentative D call: TRBD1 (5 bases). Per germline, CDR1 MNHNS and CDR2 SASEGT. This CDR3 spans 12 amino acids. The V and J ends lost 3 bases and 3 bases respectively, with 6 bases between them. The CDR3: CASSETVYEQYF. CDR3 DNA: TGTGCCAGCAGTGAGACAGTCTACGAGCAGTACTTC.

The genes are TRBV5-6 and TRBJ2-3; perhaps TRBD2 as D (5 bases). V lost 5 bases to trimming and J lost 5 bases, with 12 bases between them. The CDR3 is made up of 13 amino acids. Germline-derived CDR1 and CDR2 are SGHDT and YYEEEE. The CDR3 sequence: CASRREGGDTQYF. As DNA, the CDR3 is TGTGCCAGCAGACGGGAAGGAGGAGATACGCAGTATTTT.

This clone was seen more than once but under ten times. The chain couples TRBV15 to TRBJ2-3; 9 bases line up with TRBD2. Losses at the gene ends were 1 base for V and 5 bases for J; bases not matched to a gene: 7. This CDR3 contains 16 residues. Germline V lookup: CDR1 LNHNV, CDR2 YYDKDF (reference sequence). The CDR3 protein is CATSRVARGGRDTQYF. The CDR3 DNA is TGTGCCACCAGCAGAGTCGCGCGGGGGGGCAGAGATACGCAGTATTTT.

The chain has TRBV4-1 and TRBJ1-1, with D maybe TRBD1 (5 bases). CDR1 and CDR2 from the germline V gene are MGHRA and YSYEKL. The CDR3 runs 14 residues. The V end was cut by 4 bases, the J end by 7 bases, with 16 bases between. DNA for the CDR3: TGCGCCAGCAGCCCCGCCGGGACCGGGGGTGAAGCTTTCTTT. It specifies CASSPAGTGGEAFF.

This clone turned up a few times. The genes are TRBV7-6 and TRBJ2-5; 9 nucleotides line up with TRBD1. This CDR3 comprises 16 residues. V lost 5 bases to trimming and J lost 4 bases; unmatched junction nucleotides: 11. The V gene's germline CDR1 is SGHVS and CDR2 FNYEAQ. The CDR3 DNA follows: TGTGCCAGCAGCCCGCAGGGACAGGGCCTCGGAGAGACCCAGTACTTC. Its translation is CASSPQGQGLGETQYF.

J is TRBJ2-6 and V is TRBV7-3; D ambiguous. Germline V gene data show CDR1 as SGHTA and CDR2 as FQGTGA. The CDR3 consists of 14 residues. Trimming took 2 bases from V and 2 from J, leaving 4 bases between them. The CDR3 sequence: CASSLSAGANVLTF. CDR3 in DNA: TGTGCCAGCAGCTTATCTGCTGGGGCCAACGTCCTGACTTTC.

The chain uses TRBV7-3 and TRBJ2-5, with 13 bases lining up with TRBD2. This CDR3 is built from 17 residues. Germline V lookup: CDR1 SGHTA, CDR2 FQGTGA. V lost 1 base and J lost 1; bases outside the gene matches: 3. CDR3 sequence: CASSLRGLAGSQETQYF. CDR3 in DNA: TGTGCCAGCAGCTTAAGGGGACTAGCGGGAAGCCAAGAGACCCAGTACTTC.

The chain joins TRBV28 to TRBJ1-1, with D possibly being TRBD1 (6 bases). The CDR3 has 15 residues. Trimming shortened V by 6 bases and J by 0 bases, and 14 bases separated the two germline ends. Germline V gene lookup returns CDR1 MDHEN and CDR2 SYDVKM. In nucleotides, the CDR3 is TGTGCCAGCAGACACCCCAGGGGTATGAACACTGAAGCTTTCTTT. This gives the protein CASRHPRGMNTEAFF.

The J gene is TRBJ2-5, the V gene TRBV4-2, with D possibly being TRBD2 (5 bases). The end of the DNA aligns better with TRBJ2-7, so the J call may be wrong. Germline V gene data show CDR1 as LGHNA and CDR2 as YNFKEQ. The CDR3 is made up of 20 amino acids. CDR3 amino acids: CASSQEIADSVLGFSYEQYF. The CDR3 nucleotides are TGTGCCAGCAGCCAAGAAATTGCGGACTCGGTATTAGGTTTCTCCTACGAGCAGTACTTC.

The V call is TRBV6-5, the J call TRBJ1-3; 9 nucleotides match TRBD1. Trimming at V came to 5 bases and at J to 4 bases, leaving 6 bases not matched to a gene. The CDR3 consists of 15 residues. CDR1 MNHEY and CDR2 SVGAGI come from the germline V gene. CDR3 protein: CASSPGQGWGNTIYF. For the CDR3, the DNA is TGTGCCAGCAGTCCGGGACAGGGATGGGGAAACACCATATATTTT.

V gene TRBV6-5 combines with J gene TRBJ2-1, with 11 bases identical to TRBD2. This CDR3 has 16 residues. Germline loops: CDR1 MNHEY, CDR2 SVGAGI. The V and J ends lost 2 bases and 11 bases, in that order; junction bases with no gene match: 11. CDR3 nucleotide sequence: TGTGCCAGCAGTTACGGGTTAGCGGGGGGGTCAATGAAGCAGTTCTTC. Translating gives CASSYGLAGGSMKQFF.

The chain carries TRBV4-3 and TRBJ1-2, with no clear D. The CDR3 totals 15 residues. V lost 0 bases to trimming and J lost 4 bases, with 12 bases between them. Germline-derived CDR1 and CDR2 are LGHNA and YSLEER. The CDR3 DNA reads as TGCGCCAGCAGCCAAGATTTCCAGGAACGCTATGGCTACACCTTC. Translating gives CASSQDFQERYGYTF.

CDR3 in amino acids: CASGLFQGSTGELFF. CDR3 in DNA: TGTGCTAGTGGTTTGTTTCAGGGAAGCACCGGGGAGCTGTTTTTT. The chain uses TRBV12-5 and TRBJ2-2; D might be TRBD1 (5 bases). Germline CDR1 is LGHNT and CDR2 is FRNRAP. V lost 2 bases and J lost 4, with 11 bases in between. The CDR3 extends over 15 amino acids.